Each of the 19 T cell receptor beta chains below was sequenced from the same sample in a study of blood T cell repertoires in COVID-19 (TCRdb year 2020). Library preparation used the immunoSEQ multiplex PCR assay. TCRdb took over this immuneACCESS table, retaining in-frame rearrangements with V and J assigned. Such tables are incomplete; in checked studies, under half of the missing clones stem from an unresolved V gene, and the remainder is unexplained. Counted in this sample were about 390,000 clones; more than 75% of them appeared once. The ten largest account for 10% of the sample. What was sequenced was PBMCs or T cells enriched from blood (not recorded which). These receptors came from a woman in her forties or fifties who had recovered from COVID-19.

CDR3 bases: TGCGCCAGCAGCTTCAGGGGTGACTATGGCTACACCTTC. Residues: CASSFRGDYGYTF. J is TRBJ1-2 and V is TRBV5-1; possible D gene TRBD1, 6 bases. V lost 2 bases to trimming and J lost 3 bases, with 8 bases between them. Germline V CDR1 and CDR2: SGHRS, YFSETQ. This CDR3 is built from 13 residues.

This clone occurred once. This chain uses TRBV5-1 with TRBJ2-7, with 7 bases lining up with TRBD1. J gave up 2 bases and V 0 bases, and 8 bases lay outside the gene matches. Germline values: CDR1 SGHRS, CDR2 YFSETQ. The CDR3 contains 16 residues. The CDR3 DNA is TGCGCCAGCAGCTTGGCCGGGACAGACCTTACCTACGAGCAGTACTTC. It encodes CASSLAGTDLTYEQYF. Combining the CDR3 with reference TRBV5-1 and TRBJ2-7 gives the whole variable domain KAGVTQTPRYLIKTRGQQVTLSCSPISGHRSVSWYQQTPGQGLQFLFEYFSETQRNKGNFPGRFSGRQFSNSRSEMNVSTLELGDSALYLCASSLAGTDLTYEQYFGPGTRLTVT.

V usage is TRBV5-1 and J usage is TRBJ2-1; no definite D call. V lost 4 bases and J 8 bases, leaving 13 bases between the germline ends. This CDR3 region has 13 residues. Germline CDR1 is SGHRS and CDR2 is YFSETQ. CDR3 region: CASSPQTTDEQFF. For the CDR3, the DNA is TGCGCCAGCAGCCCCCAGACAACCGATGAGCAGTTCTTC.

The chain carries TRBV28 and TRBJ1-3, with D possibly matching TRBD1 (5 bases). The CDR3 length is 17 residues. From germline, CDR1 is MDHEN and CDR2 SYDVKM. V dropped 2 bases and J dropped 5 bases, with 19 bases sitting between them. Written as DNA, the CDR3 is TGTGCCAGCAGTTTAGGGTCGGCAGGGATCATAAGAAACACCATATATTTT. Translated, it gives CASSLGSAGIIRNTIYF.

The V gene is TRBV3-1 (or the pseudogene TRBV3-2), the J gene TRBJ1-3; 8 bases are a match to TRBD1. Germline V CDR1 and CDR2: LGHDT, YNNKEL (reference sequence). V lost 4 bases, J lost 3 bases, and 8 bases stayed unmatched. The CDR3 totals 16 residues. CDR3 bases: TGTGCCAGCAGCCGTGGACAGGGCGCTGGTGGAAACACCATATATTTT. The encoded protein is CASSRGQGAGGNTIYF.

Remarks on this clone: The junction shows a germline mismatch at one end, possibly a read error. Other DNA sequences in the same sample also yield this CDR3. V and J are TRBV7-8 and TRBJ1-5, with a possible D match to TRBD1 (5 bases). The CDR3 is made up of 14 amino acids. The V gene's germline CDR1 is SGHVS and CDR2 FQNEAQ. The CDR3 DNA sequence: TGTGCCAGCAGGTTAGGGGCTAGCAATCAGCCCCAGCATTTT. Amino acids: CASRLGASNQPQHF.

The J gene is TRBJ1-5, the V gene TRBV28; D might be TRBD1 (5 bases). CDR3 length: 15 residues. CDR1 and CDR2 (germline): MDHEN, SYDVKM. Trimming took off 2 bases at V and 7 bases at J, with 15 bases between the two ends. This chain's CDR3 is CASSLVRGMEQPQHF. The CDR3 DNA reads TGTGCCAGCAGTTTAGTAAGGGGAATGGAGCAGCCCCAGCATTTT.

This clone was recorded once. V and J are TRBV7-2 and TRBJ2-5, with 12 bases fitting TRBD2. The CDR3 is 15 residues long. Germline V gene lookup returns CDR1 SGHTA and CDR2 FQGNSA. V trimming: 3 bases; J trimming: 3 bases; junction bases outside the gene matches: 2. The CDR3 nucleotides read TGTGCCAGCAGCTTGCGACTAGCGGGGGAAGAGACCCAGTACTTC. This translates into CASSLRLAGEETQYF.

DNA for the CDR3: TGTGCCAGCAGCTGGGGACAGATCGATAATTCACCCCTCCACTTT. Its translation is CASSWGQIDNSPLHF. The J gene is TRBJ1-6, the V gene TRBV7-2, with TRBD1 identical over 7 bases. There are 15 residues in the CDR3. The trim removed 4 bases at V and 5 bases at J, leaving 5 bases unmatched. CDR1 and CDR2 (germline): SGHTA, FQGNSA.

This chain uses TRBV27 with TRBJ2-7; the D is unclear. Trimming took off 6 bases at V and 0 bases at J, with 9 bases between the two ends. This CDR3 has 13 amino acids. The germline V gene encodes CDR1 MNHEY and CDR2 SMNVEV (reference sequence). DNA of the CDR3: TGTGCCAGCAGGCCCCTCAGCTCCTACGAGCAGTACTTC. Translation gives CASRPLSSYEQYF.

The CDR3 protein is CASSGQGDEAFF. The CDR3 bases are TGTGCCAGCTCGGGACAGGGGGATGAAGCTTTCTTT. The chain joins TRBV18 to TRBJ1-1; 11 bases align to TRBD1. The germline gives CDR1 KGHSH, CDR2 LQKENI. This CDR3 has 12 residues. Trimming at V came to 6 bases and at J to 7 bases, leaving 1 base not matched to a gene.

The chain links TRBV19 to TRBJ1-1; possibly TRBD1 for D (5 bases). The V gene's germline CDR1 is LNHDA and CDR2 SQIVND (reference sequence). Trimming removed 4 bases at V and 3 bases at J, with 12 bases between. The CDR3 is made up of 14 amino acids. The CDR3 DNA sequence: TGTGCCAGTAGTAAGCGGGGCAGGGACACTGAAGCTTTCTTT. Translation gives CASSKRGRDTEAFF. The full variable domain, its missing parts supplied by reference TRBV19 and TRBJ1-1, is DGGITQSPKYLFRKEGQNVTLSCEQNLNHDAMYWYRQDPGQGLRLIYYSQIVNDFQKGDIAEGYSVSREKKESFPLTVTSAQKNPTAFYLCASSKRGRDTEAFFGQGTRLTVV.

This chain links TRBV2 with TRBJ2-7; perhaps TRBD1 as D (6 bases). V shed 8 bases and J shed 5 bases, with 22 bases lying between them. The CDR3 is made up of 15 amino acids. The germline V gene encodes CDR1 SNHLY and CDR2 FYNNEI. The CDR3 coding sequence is TGTGCCAGCGGGAGAAAAGGGACAATAGGGGACGAGCAGTACTTC. It encodes CASGRKGTIGDEQYF.

The J gene is TRBJ1-1, the V gene TRBV3-1 (or the pseudogene TRBV3-2); D is uncertain. V was shortened by 1 base and J by 6 bases, with 12 bases between the two germline ends. The CDR3 length is 14 residues. The germline V gene encodes CDR1 LGHDT and CDR2 YNNKEL (reference sequence). The CDR3 DNA reads TGTGCCAGCAGCCAAGCCGCGGTTCTCCCTGAAGCTTTCTTT. It translates to CASSQAAVLPEAFF.

The chain is built from TRBV6-5 and TRBJ2-1, with a possible D match to TRBD2 (6 bases). Trimming took 5 bases from V and 15 from J, leaving 14 bases between them. CDR3 length equals 11 residues. Looked up from germline, CDR1 is MNHEY and CDR2 is SVGAGI. This CDR3 reads CASSTTGRMFF. CDR3 coding DNA: TGTGCCAGCAGTACCACCGGGAGAATGTTCTTC.

This clone showed up many times. This chain connects TRBV6-1 to TRBJ2-3; 8 nucleotides align to TRBD2. This CDR3 contains 15 residues. Germline loops: CDR1 MNHNS, CDR2 SASEGT. V gave up 1 base and J gave up 1 base; unmatched junction bases: 1. CDR3 protein: CASSEEAGGTDTQYF. CDR3 DNA sequence: TGTGCCAGCAGTGAAGAAGCGGGGGGCACAGATACGCAGTATTTT.

The chain is built from TRBV28 and TRBJ2-1; 9 bases agree with TRBD2. The trim removed 6 bases at V and 7 bases at J, leaving 16 bases unmatched. The CDR3 totals 17 residues. Looked up from germline, CDR1 is MDHEN and CDR2 is SYDVKM. The CDR3 is CASRPPIPRGGLNEQFF. CDR3 DNA: TGTGCCAGCAGACCCCCCATCCCGCGGGGGGGCCTTAATGAGCAGTTCTTC.

The rearrangement uses TRBV12-5 and TRBJ1-5; a possible D gene is TRBD1 (6 bases). Germline V gene data show CDR1 as LGHNT and CDR2 as FRNRAP. This CDR3 contains 18 residues. V was clipped by 0 bases and J by 4 bases, with 19 bases between them. This CDR3 reads CASGLVRGSNGLNQPQHF. The CDR3 nucleotides are TGTGCTAGTGGTTTGGTGAGGGGGTCCAATGGACTTAATCAGCCCCAGCATTTT.

This chain uses TRBV29-1 with TRBJ1-2; D remains ambiguous. The germline V gene encodes CDR1 SQVTM and CDR2 ANQGSEA. This CDR3 is 11 amino acids long. The V and J ends lost 4 bases and 5 bases respectively, with 8 bases between them. CDR3 nucleotide sequence: TGCAGCGTTGGCCCGGGGTATGGCTACACCTTC. Translation gives CSVGPGYGYTF.